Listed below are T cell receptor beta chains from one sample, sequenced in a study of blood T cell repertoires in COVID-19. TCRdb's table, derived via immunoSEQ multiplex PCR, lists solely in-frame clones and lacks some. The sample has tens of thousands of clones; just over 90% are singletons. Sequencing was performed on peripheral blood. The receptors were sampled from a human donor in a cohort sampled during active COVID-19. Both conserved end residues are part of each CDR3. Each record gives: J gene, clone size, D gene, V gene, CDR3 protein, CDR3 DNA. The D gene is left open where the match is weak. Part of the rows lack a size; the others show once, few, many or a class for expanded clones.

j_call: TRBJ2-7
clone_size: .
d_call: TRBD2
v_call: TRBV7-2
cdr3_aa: CASSLGGTSLAYEQYF
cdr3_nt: TGTGCCAGCAGCTTAGGGGGGACTAGCCTGGCCTACGAGCAGTACTTC

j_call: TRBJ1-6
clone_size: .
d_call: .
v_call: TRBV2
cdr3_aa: CASSEQEVPPLHF
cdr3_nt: TGTGCCAGCAGTGAACAGGAGGTCCCACCCCTCCACTTT

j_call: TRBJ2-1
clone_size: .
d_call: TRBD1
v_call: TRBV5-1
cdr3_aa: CASSPRTGGDNEQFF
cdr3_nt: TGCGCCAGCAGCCCCCGGACAGGGGGGGACAATGAGCAGTTCTTC

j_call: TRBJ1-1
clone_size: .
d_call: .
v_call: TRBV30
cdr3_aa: CAWMMGGANTEAFF
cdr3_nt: TGTGCCTGGATGATGGGGGGGGCGAACACTGAAGCTTTCTTT

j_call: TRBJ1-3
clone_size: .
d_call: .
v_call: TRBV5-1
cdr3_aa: CASSLWAGAVGNTIYF
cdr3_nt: TGCGCCAGCAGCTTGTGGGCAGGGGCCGTTGGAAACACCATATATTTT

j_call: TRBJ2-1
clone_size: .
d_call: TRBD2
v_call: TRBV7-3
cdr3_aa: CASSSTSGPNSEQFF
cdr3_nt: TGTGCCAGCAGCTCTACTAGCGGGCCCAATTCTGAGCAGTTCTTC

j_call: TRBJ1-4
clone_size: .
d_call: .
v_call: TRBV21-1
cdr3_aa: CASSRQTARGNEKLFF
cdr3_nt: TGTGCCAGCAGCAGACAGACAGCCCGGGGGAATGAAAAACTGTTTTTT

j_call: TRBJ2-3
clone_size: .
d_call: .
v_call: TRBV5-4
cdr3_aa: CASSLTVPSTDTQYF
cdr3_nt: TGTGCCAGCAGCCTGACAGTCCCTAGCACAGATACGCAGTATTTT

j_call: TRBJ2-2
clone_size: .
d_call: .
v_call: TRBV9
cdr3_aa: CASSVGGGGTGELFF
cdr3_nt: TGTGCCAGCAGCGTAGGAGGTGGCGGGACCGGGGAGCTGTTTTTT

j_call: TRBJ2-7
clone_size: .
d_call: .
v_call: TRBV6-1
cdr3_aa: CASSERRNYEQYF
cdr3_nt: TGTGCCAGCAGTGAACGGCGGAACTACGAGCAGTACTTC

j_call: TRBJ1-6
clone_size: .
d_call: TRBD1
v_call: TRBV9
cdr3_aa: CASSPQGRSGGGNSPLHF
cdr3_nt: TGTGCCAGCAGCCCCCAAGGAAGGTCAGGGGGCGGGAATTCACCCCTCCACTTT

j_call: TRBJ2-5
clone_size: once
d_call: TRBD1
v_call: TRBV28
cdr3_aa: CASSRRGTGQETQYF
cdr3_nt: TGTGCCAGCAGTCGCCGGGGGACAGGGCAAGAGACCCAGTACTTC

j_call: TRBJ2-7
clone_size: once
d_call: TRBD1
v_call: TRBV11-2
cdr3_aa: CASSSTGKSYEQYF
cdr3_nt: TGTGCCAGCAGCTCGACAGGGAAGTCCTACGAGCAGTACTTC

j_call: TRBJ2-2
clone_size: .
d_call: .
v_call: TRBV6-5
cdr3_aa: CASSFIGAGELFF
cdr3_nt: TGTGCCAGCAGTTTTATAGGGGCCGGGGAGCTGTTTTTT

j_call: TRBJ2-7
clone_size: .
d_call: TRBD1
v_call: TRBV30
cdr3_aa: CAWSGRLRQGGVEQYF
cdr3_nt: TGTGCCTGGAGCGGCCGTTTGCGACAGGGGGGTGTGGAGCAGTACTTC

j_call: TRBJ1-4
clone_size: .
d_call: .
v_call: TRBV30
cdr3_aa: CAWSPLRQGNEKLFF
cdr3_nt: TGTGCCTGGAGTCCCCTCCGGCAGGGTAATGAAAAACTGTTTTTT

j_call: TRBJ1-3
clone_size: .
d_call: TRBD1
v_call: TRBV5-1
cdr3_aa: CASSEGGDRNTIYF
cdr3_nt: TGCGCCAGCAGCGAAGGGGGGGACAGGAACACCATATATTTT

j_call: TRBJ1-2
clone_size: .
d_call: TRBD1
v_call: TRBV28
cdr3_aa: CASGARTGSDGGYTF
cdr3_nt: TGTGCCAGCGGTGCCAGGACAGGATCCGACGGGGGCTACACCTTC

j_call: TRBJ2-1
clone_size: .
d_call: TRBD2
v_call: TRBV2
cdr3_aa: CASRVGTSGLNEQFF
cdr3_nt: TGTGCCAGCAGAGTCGGGACTAGCGGGCTTAATGAGCAGTTCTTC

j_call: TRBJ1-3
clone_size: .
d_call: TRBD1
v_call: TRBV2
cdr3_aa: CASSERTGVSSGNTIYF
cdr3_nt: TGTGCCAGCAGTGAGCGGACAGGGGTGAGCTCTGGAAACACCATATATTTT

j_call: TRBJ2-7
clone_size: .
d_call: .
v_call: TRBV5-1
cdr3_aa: CASSLGGSSNEQYF
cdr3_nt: TGCGCCAGCAGCTTGGGAGGGTCCAGTAACGAGCAGTACTTC

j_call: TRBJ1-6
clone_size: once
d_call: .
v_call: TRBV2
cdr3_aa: CASSEEGRGNSPLHF
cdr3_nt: TGTGCCAGCAGTGAAGAGGGTCGGGGTAATTCACCCCTCCACTTT

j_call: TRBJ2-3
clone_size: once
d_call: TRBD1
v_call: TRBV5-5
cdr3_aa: CASRNDRGTDTQYF
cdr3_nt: TGTGCCAGCAGGAACGACAGGGGAACAGATACGCAGTATTTT

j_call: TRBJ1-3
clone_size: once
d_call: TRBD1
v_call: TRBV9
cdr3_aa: CASSVDRAGNTIYF
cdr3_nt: TGTGCCAGCAGCGTGGACAGGGCTGGAAACACCATATATTTT

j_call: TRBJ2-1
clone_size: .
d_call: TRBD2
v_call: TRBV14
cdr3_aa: CASSHRLAGAIASYNEQFF
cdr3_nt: TGTGCCAGCAGCCACCGACTAGCGGGAGCTATAGCCTCCTACAATGAGCAGTTCTTC

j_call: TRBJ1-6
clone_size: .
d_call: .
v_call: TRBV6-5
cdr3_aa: CASSPTGPATSPLHF
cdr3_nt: TGTGCCAGCAGCCCGACAGGTCCCGCTACTTCACCCCTCCACTTT

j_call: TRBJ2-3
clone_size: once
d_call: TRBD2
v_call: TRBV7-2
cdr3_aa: CASSLRGAGVSDTQYF
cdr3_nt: TGTGCCAGCAGCTTAAGAGGAGCGGGAGTCTCAGATACGCAGTATTTT

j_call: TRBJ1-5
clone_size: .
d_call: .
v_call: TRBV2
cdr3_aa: CASSERAGNQPQHF
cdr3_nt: TGTGCCAGCAGTGAACGGGCGGGTAATCAGCCCCAGCATTTT

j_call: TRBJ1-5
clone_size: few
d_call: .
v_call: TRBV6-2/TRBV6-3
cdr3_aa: CASSYHQNPYQPQHF
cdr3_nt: TGTGCCAGCAGTTACCACCAGAATCCTTATCAGCCCCAGCATTTT

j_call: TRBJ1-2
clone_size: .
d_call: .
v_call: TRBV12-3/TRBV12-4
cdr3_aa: CASNREGMGGYTF
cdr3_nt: TGTGCCAGCAATCGGGAGGGGATGGGGGGCTACACCTTC

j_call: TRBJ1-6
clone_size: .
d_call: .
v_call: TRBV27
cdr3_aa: CASSLQGLVNSPLHF
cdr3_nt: TGTGCCAGCAGTTTACAGGGGCTGGTTAATTCACCCCTCCACTTT

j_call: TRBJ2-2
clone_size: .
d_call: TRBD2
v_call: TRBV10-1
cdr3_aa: CASSEGLAGGPRTGELFF
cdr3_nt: TGCGCCAGCAGTGAGGGACTAGCGGGAGGGCCCAGAACCGGGGAGCTGTTTTTT

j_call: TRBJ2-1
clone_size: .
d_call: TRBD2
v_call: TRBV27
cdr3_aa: CASSLKAGGREGLTEQFF
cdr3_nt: TGTGCCAGCAGTTTAAAAGCAGGGGGGCGGGAGGGTCTCACTGAGCAGTTCTTC

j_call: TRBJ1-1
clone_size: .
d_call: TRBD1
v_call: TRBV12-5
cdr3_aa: CASGLDRGNTEAFF
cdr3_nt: TGTGCTAGTGGTTTAGACAGGGGCAACACTGAAGCTTTCTTT

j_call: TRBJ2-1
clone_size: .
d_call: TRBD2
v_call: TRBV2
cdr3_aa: CASSERELAGGNEQFF
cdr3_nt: TGTGCCAGCAGTGAGAGGGAGCTAGCGGGAGGCAATGAGCAGTTCTTC

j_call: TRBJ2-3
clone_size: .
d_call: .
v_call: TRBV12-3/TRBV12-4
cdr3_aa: CASSFRTIDTQYF
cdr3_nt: TGTGCCAGCAGTTTTCGGACTATTGATACGCAGTATTTT

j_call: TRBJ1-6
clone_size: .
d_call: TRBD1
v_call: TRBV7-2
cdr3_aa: CASSPRTGGDNSPLHF
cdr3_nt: TGTGCCAGCAGCCCCCGGACAGGGGGCGATAATTCACCCCTCCACTTT

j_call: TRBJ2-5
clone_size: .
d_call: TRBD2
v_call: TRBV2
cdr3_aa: CASSRGRGAGAETQYF
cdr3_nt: TGTGCCAGCAGTCGCGGCCGGGGAGCGGGAGCAGAGACCCAGTACTTC

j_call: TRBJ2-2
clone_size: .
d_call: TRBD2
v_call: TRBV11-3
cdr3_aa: CASSLPGTSGINTGELFF
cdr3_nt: TGTGCCAGCAGCTTACCTGGGACTAGCGGGATAAACACCGGGGAGCTGTTTTTT

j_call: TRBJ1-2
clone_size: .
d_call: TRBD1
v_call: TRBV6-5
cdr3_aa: CASSKGTGTGYGYTF
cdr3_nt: TGTGCCAGCAGTAAGGGGACAGGGACGGGTTACGGCTACACCTTC

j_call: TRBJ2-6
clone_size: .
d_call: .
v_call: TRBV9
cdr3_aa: CASSPREIYSGANVLTF
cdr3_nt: TGTGCCAGCAGCCCACGTGAGATTTACTCTGGGGCCAACGTCCTGACTTTC

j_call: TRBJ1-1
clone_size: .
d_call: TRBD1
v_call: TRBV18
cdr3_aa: CASSLNRNRGQNTEAFF
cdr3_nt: TGTGCCAGCTCACTGAACCGAAACAGGGGTCAGAACACTGAAGCTTTCTTT

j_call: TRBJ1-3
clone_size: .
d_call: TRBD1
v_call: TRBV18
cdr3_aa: CASSRTGGADTIYF
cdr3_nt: TGTGCCAGCTCCCGGACAGGGGGCGCGGACACCATATATTTT

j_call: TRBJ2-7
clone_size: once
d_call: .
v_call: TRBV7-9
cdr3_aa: CASSPAEGVGYEQYF
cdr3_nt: TGTGCCAGCAGCCCCGCCGAGGGAGTCGGCTACGAGCAGTACTTC

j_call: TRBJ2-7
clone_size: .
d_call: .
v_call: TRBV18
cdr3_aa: CASSQGRGGPYEQYF
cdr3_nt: TGTGCCAGCTCACAAGGAAGGGGGGGGCCCTACGAGCAGTACTTC

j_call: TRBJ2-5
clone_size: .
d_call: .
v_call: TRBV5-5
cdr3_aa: CASSPYQGHGETQYF
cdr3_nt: TGTGCCAGCAGCCCCTACCAGGGACACGGAGAGACCCAGTACTTC

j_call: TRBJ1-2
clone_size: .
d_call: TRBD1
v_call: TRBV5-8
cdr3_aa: CASSGGQLSNYGYTF
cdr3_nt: TGTGCCAGCAGCGGGGGACAGCTTTCCAACTATGGCTACACCTTC

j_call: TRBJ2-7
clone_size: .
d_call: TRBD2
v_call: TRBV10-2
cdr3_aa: CASSVTSAKGGYEQYF
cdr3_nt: TGCGCCAGCAGTGTGACTAGCGCTAAGGGGGGCTACGAGCAGTACTTC

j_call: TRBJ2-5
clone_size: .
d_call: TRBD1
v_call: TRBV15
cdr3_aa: CATSTGTGAPPGGETQYF
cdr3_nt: TGTGCCACCAGCACGGGGACAGGGGCACCGCCCGGGGGAGAGACCCAGTACTTC

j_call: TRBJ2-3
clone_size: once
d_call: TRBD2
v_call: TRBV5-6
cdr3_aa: CASSAWGLADYTDTQYF
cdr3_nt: TGTGCCAGCAGCGCCTGGGGACTAGCGGACTACACAGATACGCAGTATTTT

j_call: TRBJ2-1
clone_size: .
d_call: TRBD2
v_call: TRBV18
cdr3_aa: CASSPWRENDEQFF
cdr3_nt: TGTGCCAGCTCACCTTGGCGGGAGAACGATGAGCAGTTCTTC

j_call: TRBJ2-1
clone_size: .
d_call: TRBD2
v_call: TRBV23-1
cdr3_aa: CASSHCQRGLGEQFF
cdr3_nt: TGCGCCAGCAGTCATTGCCAGCGGGGGTTAGGTGAGCAGTTCTTC